This T cell receptor beta chain originates from a study of blood T cell repertoires in COVID-19. Germline CDR1 and CDR2: SGHTA and FQGNSA. CDR3 length: 15 residues. The germline V and J ends were trimmed by 7 bases and 0 bases, with 13 bases remaining between them. Measured with immunoSEQ multiplex PCR; TCRdb has only the in-frame clones, and not every one. This table holds 40,000 to 55,000 clones, 80% to 90% found once. Specimen: peripheral blood. This clonotype originated in a human donor in a cohort sampled during active COVID-19. V and J are TRBV7-2 and TRBJ1-5; possibly TRBD1 for D (5 bases). DNA for the CDR3: TGTGCCAGCACCATGGGGGGGAATAGCAATCAGCCCCAGCATTTT. Encoded protein: CASTMGGNSNQPQHF. The full variable domain, its missing parts supplied by reference TRBV7-2 and TRBJ1-5, is GAGVSQSPSNKVTEKGKDVELRCDPISGHTALYWYRQSLGQGLEFLIYFQGNSAPDKSGLPSDRFSAERTGGSVSTLTIQRTQQEDSAVYLCASTMGGNSNQPQHFGDGTRLSIL.